This T cell receptor (beta chain) was sequenced in a study of T cells in localized non-small cell lung cancer. Study-level points and caveats: The tumor had only one region sequenced, so heterogeneity remains possible. Within adjacent lung there appeared a median approximately 58 of the top 100 tumor clones. Longer overall survival accompanied higher blood T cell density.

Some clones are missing from TCRdb's copy, which holds only in-frame ones; the method was immunoSEQ multiplex PCR. The sample carries about 3,500 clones, approximately 20% recorded once. The CDR3 is made up of 15 amino acids. V was trimmed by 2 bases and J by 5 bases, leaving 15 bases between them. Per germline, CDR1 SGHNT and CDR2 YENEEA. This clone was seen at least ten times. The antigen is not known. J is TRBJ1-1 and V is TRBV11-3; D is unresolved. This sequence originates from a female donor of 60 years or more with stage II lung adenocarcinoma. This specimen consisted of lung tumor tissue, obtained before any cancer treatment. This chain's CDR3 is CASSLLGLWGTEAFF. The CDR3 bases are TGTGCCAGCAGCTTACTGGGCCTCTGGGGAACTGAAGCTTTCTTT.